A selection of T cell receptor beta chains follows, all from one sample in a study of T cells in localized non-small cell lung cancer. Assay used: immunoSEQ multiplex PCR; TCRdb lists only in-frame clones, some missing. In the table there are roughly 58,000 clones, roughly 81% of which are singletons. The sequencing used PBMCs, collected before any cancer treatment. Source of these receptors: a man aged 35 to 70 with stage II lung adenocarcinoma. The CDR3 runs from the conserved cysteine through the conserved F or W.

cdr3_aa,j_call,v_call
CASSELAGVAETQYF,TRBJ2-5,TRBV6-1
CASSIAGSNYGYTF,TRBJ1-2,TRBV19
CASSLGTANTEAFF,TRBJ1-1,TRBV7-2
CASSSYGGEITGELFF,TRBJ2-2,TRBV7-8
CASSPGTMNTEAFF,TRBJ1-1,TRBV7-3
CASRPGQGGVLGTEAFF,TRBJ1-1,TRBV5-4
CASSPPGQKGDTQYF,TRBJ2-3,TRBV2
CASSLDPGPRAGYTF,TRBJ1-2,TRBV11-2
CASSPPVGAGANVLTF,TRBJ2-6,TRBV18
CSGAVNQETQYF,TRBJ2-5,TRBV29-1
CASSQARENEQYF,TRBJ2-7,TRBV4-2
CASRAGTGPYEQYF,TRBJ2-7,TRBV6-6
CASSVGIRDGNTIYF,TRBJ1-3,TRBV9
CASSSPGLAGGGDYNTQYF,TRBJ2-3,TRBV7-3
CASSQVGGRDTQYF,TRBJ2-3,TRBV4-3
CASSLEEGLTSGYTF,TRBJ1-2,TRBV13
CSVTLAGGLNIQYF,TRBJ2-4,TRBV29-1
CSVETGLNTEAFF,TRBJ1-1,TRBV29-1
CASSPTQGSDTQYF,TRBJ2-3,TRBV7-8
CASSPTTGLAETSYEQYF,TRBJ2-7,TRBV18
CASSQGPNYGYTF,TRBJ1-2,TRBV14
CASSLEIAGPYNEQFF,TRBJ2-1,TRBV7-9
CASRNLRVLLAGNTIYF,TRBJ1-3,TRBV9
CASSSIVDGEQFF,TRBJ2-1,TRBV5-6
CASRPGSVWGEQYF,TRBJ2-7,TRBV27
CASSQVGGQETQYF,TRBJ2-5,TRBV4-1
CASSGTGQGPGGAFF,TRBJ1-1,TRBV27
CSVEDYRDTGELFF,TRBJ2-2,TRBV29-1
CAPLDAITPNQPQHF,TRBJ1-5,TRBV21-1
CASSHGTERNQPQHF,TRBJ1-5,TRBV4-2
CASSLSGSNYGYTF,TRBJ1-2,TRBV5-1
CASSLNSNTGELFF,TRBJ2-2,TRBV7-3
CASSENSFSTDTQYF,TRBJ2-3,TRBV2
CAWTRGGGETQYF,TRBJ2-5,TRBV30
CASSQRLGSSGEQYF,TRBJ2-7,TRBV14
CAWSVRQGFNEKLFF,TRBJ1-4,TRBV30
CASSSVSGKQFF,TRBJ2-1,TRBV7-9
CASSYRTSGTTAYEQYF,TRBJ2-7,TRBV4-1
CASSLSYTGELFF,TRBJ2-2,TRBV5-1
CASSPVTIGAFF,TRBJ1-1,TRBV18
CASSLGGGTNQPQHF,TRBJ1-5,TRBV5-1
CASSLEGTSANYGYTF,TRBJ1-2,TRBV11-3
CAWSGGGSSYEQYF,TRBJ2-7,TRBV30
CATSSFQGDLGTDTQYF,TRBJ2-3,TRBV15
CSVAIVGGEQYF,TRBJ2-7,TRBV29-1
CASSLGVNTGELFF,TRBJ2-2,TRBV13
CAWSLGYEQYF,TRBJ2-7,TRBV30
CVRSFLGNYGYTF,TRBJ1-2,TRBV7-5
CAWSAGLRGTEAFF,TRBJ1-1,TRBV30
CASSPQGTEAFF,TRBJ1-1,TRBV7-9
CASGQEGTGNQPQHF,TRBJ1-5,TRBV2
CAWSVEANYGYTF,TRBJ1-2,TRBV30
CASSYSASGGSYNEQFF,TRBJ2-1,TRBV5-1
CASSLISVKLDNEQFF,TRBJ2-1,TRBV4-1
CASAGQGTYEQYF,TRBJ2-7,TRBV6-5
CASSIPWGDDYTEAFF,TRBJ1-1,TRBV19
CASSFGQGAVYGYTF,TRBJ1-2,TRBV7-9